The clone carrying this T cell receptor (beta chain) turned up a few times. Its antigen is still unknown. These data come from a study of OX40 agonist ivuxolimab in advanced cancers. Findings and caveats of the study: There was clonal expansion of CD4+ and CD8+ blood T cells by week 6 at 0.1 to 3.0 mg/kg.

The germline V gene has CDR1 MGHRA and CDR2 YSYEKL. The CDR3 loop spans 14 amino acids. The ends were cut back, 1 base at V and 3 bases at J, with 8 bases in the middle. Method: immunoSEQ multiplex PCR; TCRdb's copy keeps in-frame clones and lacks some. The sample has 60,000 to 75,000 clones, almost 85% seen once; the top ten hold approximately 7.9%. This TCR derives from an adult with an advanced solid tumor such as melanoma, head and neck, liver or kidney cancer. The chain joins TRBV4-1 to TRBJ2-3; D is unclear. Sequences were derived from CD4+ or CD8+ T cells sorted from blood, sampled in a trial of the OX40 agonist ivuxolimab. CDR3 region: CASSQGPRTDTQYF. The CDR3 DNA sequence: TGCGCCAGCAGCCAAGGTCCCCGGACAGATACGCAGTATTTT.